This T cell receptor beta chain was retrieved from a study of blood T cell repertoires in COVID-19. Assay used: immunoSEQ multiplex PCR; TCRdb lists only in-frame clones, some missing. The table has 150,000 or so clones, around nine tenths seen once. Germline loops: CDR1 SGHDN, CDR2 FVKESK. The CDR3 contains 16 residues. Trimming removed 1 base from V and 0 bases from J, with 13 bases in between. This chain connects TRBV14 to TRBJ2-7; the D gene is possibly TRBD1 (6 bases). This sequence originates from a man in his sixties with COVID-19, enrolled during active disease. Sequenced input: peripheral blood. In nucleotides, the CDR3 is TGTGCCAGCAGCCAAGGACAGGCCTTGAGCTCCTACGAGCAGTACTTC. It is translated as CASSQGQALSSYEQYF.